The clone carrying this T cell receptor (beta chain) has at least ten counts. The CDR3 is 14 amino acids. The TCR library was built from RNA with a 3' RACE protocol and unique molecular identifiers. TCRdb recomputed calls from the 3' RACE reads with MiXCR, one row per CDR3 protein. The sample contains around 47,000 distinct CDR3 sequences, approximately 4.3% of which appear only once. This sample is part of a study of HIV-infected children after antiretroviral therapy interruption. Documented treatment: PENTA 11 planned treatment interruption arm or continuous ART arm. Naive CD4+ CD45RA+ CD45RO- T cells were sorted from thawed PBMCs.

The source material was CD45RA+ CD4+ T cells from PBMCs, pooled from several time points, sampled from a donor given antiretroviral therapy, either interrupted or continuous. Stated subset: naive CD4+ CD45RA+ CD45RO- T cells. The chain couples TRBV21-1 to TRBJ1-1; the table's D gene call, TRBD1, was not cross checked with the DNA. TRBV21-1 is described as a pseudogene. This receptor was taken from a pool of human donors with HIV. CDR3 sequence: CARGQRQINTEAFF. The CDR3 DNA sequence: TGTGCCAGAGGACAAAGACAGATCAACACTGAAGCTTTCTTT.